These 18 T cell receptor beta chains were all obtained from the same sample, sequenced in a study of shared clonotypes between healthy human individuals. Sequencing was performed with immunoSEQ multiplex PCR; in TCRdb, only in-frame clones are kept and a portion is missing. This table has about half a million clones, 70% to 80% appearing once. Sequencing used PBMCs. The receptors originated from a woman between 35 and 50 years old in good health. Some clones in this sample may be carry-over from other donors' samples.

The V call is TRBV29-1, the J call TRBJ2-2; 9 bases map to TRBD1. The CDR3 extends over 15 amino acids. Germline V gives CDR1 SQVTM, CDR2 ANQGSEA. Trimming at V came to 1 base and at J to 8 bases, leaving 8 bases not matched to a gene. CDR3 loop: CSVEAMGTGSGELFF. Written as DNA, the CDR3 is TGCAGCGTTGAAGCTATGGGGACAGGGTCTGGGGAGCTGTTTTTT.

The J gene is TRBJ2-7, the V gene TRBV5-1, with TRBD2 matching 9 bases. Germline CDR1 is SGHRS and CDR2 is YFSETQ. This CDR3 has 15 amino acids. With V trimmed by 3 bases and J by 7 bases, 11 bases remained unmatched. The CDR3 nucleotides are TGCGCCAGCAGCTGGTCGGGCGGGAGGGCCGAGGAGCAGTACTTC. Translated: CASSWSGGRAEEQYF. The entire variable domain, with the rest obtained from reference TRBV5-1 and TRBJ2-7, is as follows: KAGVTQTPRYLIKTRGQQVTLSCSPISGHRSVSWYQQTPGQGLQFLFEYFSETQRNKGNFPGRFSGRQFSNSRSEMNVSTLELGDSALYLCASSWSGGRAEEQYFGPGTRLTVT.

The table lists this clone with a few counts. Other DNA sequences of this sample code for an identical CDR3. The rearrangement links TRBV5-1 to TRBJ2-3, with D perhaps TRBD1 (6 bases). CDR3 length: 14 amino acids. V lost 0 bases to trimming and J lost 1 base, with 6 bases between them. Germline-derived CDR1 and CDR2 are SGHRS and YFSETQ. The CDR3 loop reads CASSLEGGTDTQYF. The CDR3 DNA reads as TGCGCCAGCAGCTTGGAGGGGGGCACAGATACGCAGTATTTT.

As regards this clone: A much larger clone lies a single base off, so this may be a read error. J is TRBJ2-1 and V is TRBV11-3; D is ambiguous. Trimming took off 1 base at V and 9 bases at J, with 7 bases between the two ends. Per germline, CDR1 SGHNT and CDR2 YENEEA. This CDR3 is 12 amino acids long. CDR3 sequence reads: CASSLGSTEQFF. As DNA, the CDR3 is TGTGCCAGCAGCTTAGGTTCCACTGAGCAGTTCTTC.

Points on this clone: The junction does not match germline at one end; this may be a read error. The chain carries TRBV29-1 and TRBJ1-4; 9 bases match TRBD1. CDR3 size: 14 residues. Germline assignment: CDR1 SQVTM and CDR2 ANQGSEA. The CDR3 loop reads CGVNTGGRGEKLFF. CDR3 nucleotide sequence: TGCGGCGTTAACACAGGGGGCAGAGGAGAAAAACTGTTTTTT.

This clone was counted once. The chain couples TRBV4-2 to TRBJ1-5, with D unclear. The CDR3 has 15 amino acids. Germline-derived CDR1 and CDR2 are LGHNA and YNFKEQ. Trimming shortened V by 3 bases and J by 5 bases, and 14 bases separated the two germline ends. CDR3 bases: TGTGCCAGCAGCCACTTAGGAGACGGGGATCAGCCCCAGCATTTT. This translates into CASSHLGDGDQPQHF.

This clone was observed a few times. The chain has TRBV7-2 and TRBJ2-2; TRBD2 matches at 8 bases. CDR1 SGHTA and CDR2 FQGNSA come from the germline V gene. This CDR3 comprises 14 residues. The junction had 2 bases not matched to a gene; V was cut back by 4 bases and J by 4 bases. CDR3 sequence (DNA): TGTGCCAGCAGCTACACTAGCGGCACCGGGGAGCTGTTTTTT. Encoded protein: CASSYTSGTGELFF.

The chain has TRBV30 and TRBJ2-5; no clear D gene. The CDR3 covers 13 residues. CDR1 is GTSNPN and CDR2 is SVGIG in the germline V gene (reference sequence). The V end lost 0 bases, the J end lost 4 bases, and 9 bases lay between the germline ends. The CDR3 DNA is TGTGCCTGGAGTGTGGCGGTAGCAGAGACCCAGTACTTC. Translation gives CAWSVAVAETQYF.

About this clone itself: It differs at one base from a far larger clone, so likely a read error. V is TRBV28 and J is TRBJ1-1; 7 nucleotides align to TRBD1. The trim removed 6 bases at V and 5 bases at J, leaving 3 bases unmatched. The length of the CDR3 is 12 residues. Looked up from germline, CDR1 is MDHEN and CDR2 is SYDVKM. CDR3 nucleotides: TGTGCCAGCAGACTCAGGGGGACTGAAGCTTTCTTT. This translates into CASRLRGTEAFF.

The chain has TRBV19 and TRBJ2-1; D is tentatively TRBD1 or TRBD2 (7 bases each). V was cut by 3 bases and J by 4 bases, with 16 bases left in between. This CDR3 is built from 16 residues. Germline CDR1 reads LNHDA; CDR2 reads SQIVND (reference sequence). CDR3 residues: CASSIGGGGQYNEQFF. In DNA, the CDR3 is TGTGCCAGTAGTATTGGGGGAGGGGGACAGTACAATGAGCAGTTCTTC.

This clone was recorded only once. V gene TRBV29-1 combines with J gene TRBJ1-4; tentatively, D is TRBD1 (6 bases). CDR1 and CDR2 from the germline V gene are SQVTM and ANQGSEA. The CDR3 covers 13 residues. As DNA, the CDR3 is TGCAGTGCCGGGGGGCACTATAATGAAAAACTGTTTTTT. Translating it yields CSAGGHYNEKLFF. Looking up the rest from reference TRBV29-1 and TRBJ1-4 gives the full variable domain: SAVISQKPSRDICQRGTSLTIQCQVDSQVTMMFWYRQQPGQSLTLIATANQGSEATYESGFVIDKFPISRPNLTFSTLTVSNMSPEDSSIYLCSAGGHYNEKLFFGSGTQLSVL.

The chain is built from TRBV4-3 and TRBJ1-4, with TRBD1 matching 7 bases. Unmatched junction bases numbered 7, after V lost 0 bases and J lost 0 bases. CDR3 length: 18 residues. Germline CDR1 reads LGHNA; CDR2 reads YSLEER. The CDR3 protein is CASSQEGRTGATNEKLFF. The CDR3 DNA reads TGCGCCAGCAGCCAAGAAGGGAGGACAGGAGCAACTAATGAAAAACTGTTTTTT.

The CDR3 sequence is CASSWGLAGGPPYEQYF. DNA for the CDR3: TGCGCCAGCAGCTGGGGACTAGCGGGAGGCCCTCCCTACGAGCAGTACTTC. The chain employs TRBV5-1 and TRBJ2-7; 15 nucleotides match TRBD2. The ends lost 3 bases at V and 2 bases at J; junction bases unmatched: 6. CDR1 SGHRS and CDR2 YFSETQ come from the germline V gene. This CDR3 contains 17 residues. Drawing the rest from reference TRBV5-1 and TRBJ2-7, the complete variable domain is KAGVTQTPRYLIKTRGQQVTLSCSPISGHRSVSWYQQTPGQGLQFLFEYFSETQRNKGNFPGRFSGRQFSNSRSEMNVSTLELGDSALYLCASSWGLAGGPPYEQYFGPGTRLTVT.

V gene TRBV7-2 combines with J gene TRBJ2-2; D is uncertain. The CDR3 has 13 residues. CDR1 and CDR2 from the germline V gene are SGHTA and FQGNSA. Trimming left V 3 bases short and J 6 bases short, with 8 bases between. CDR3 sequence (DNA): TGTGCCAGCAGCTTCTCACGACCCGGGGAGCTGTTTTTT. It translates to CASSFSRPGELFF.

The genes are TRBV28 and TRBJ1-4; D is possibly TRBD1 (6 bases). Germline V gene data show CDR1 as MDHEN and CDR2 as SYDVKM. This CDR3 has 15 residues. With 4 bases removed from V and 7 bases from J, the gap between germline ends came to 16 bases. The CDR3 sequence is CASSSTEGGSEKLFF. CDR3 in DNA: TGTGCCAGCAGTTCAACCGAGGGGGGGAGTGAAAAACTGTTTTTT.

This clone was counted a single time. This may be a read error, as it is one base from a much larger clone. Other nucleotide sequences from this sample produce the same CDR3. The chain recombines TRBV9 with TRBJ2-3; D remains unclear. Trimming took off 4 bases at V and 0 bases at J, with 3 bases between the two ends. Germline lookup yields CDR1 SGDLS and CDR2 YYNGEE. CDR3 size: 12 residues. The chain's CDR3 is CASSPSTDTQYF. CDR3 sequence (DNA): TGTGCCAGCAGCCCCAGCACAGATACGCAGTATTTT.

The chain couples TRBV6-6 to TRBJ1-2; D ambiguous. This CDR3 contains 15 residues. Trimming took off 5 bases at V and 0 bases at J, with 13 bases between the two ends. Germline loops: CDR1 MNHNY, CDR2 SVGAGI (reference sequence). The CDR3, as DNA: TGTGCCAGCAGTCGTAGCCGGGAAGCTAACTATGGCTACACCTTC. Translating gives CASSRSREANYGYTF.

Concerning this clone itself: A read error may be the cause here, since a much bigger clone is one base away. This chain connects TRBV7-8 to TRBJ2-1; possibly TRBD1 for D (5 bases). CDR3 length: 13 amino acids. Germline lookup yields CDR1 SGHVS and CDR2 FQNEAQ. Trimming took off 3 bases at V and 4 bases at J, with 7 bases between the two ends. Here the CDR3 reads CASSLGRYNEQFF. CDR3 bases: TGTGCCAGCAGCTTGGGGCGGTACAATGAGCAGTTCTTC.